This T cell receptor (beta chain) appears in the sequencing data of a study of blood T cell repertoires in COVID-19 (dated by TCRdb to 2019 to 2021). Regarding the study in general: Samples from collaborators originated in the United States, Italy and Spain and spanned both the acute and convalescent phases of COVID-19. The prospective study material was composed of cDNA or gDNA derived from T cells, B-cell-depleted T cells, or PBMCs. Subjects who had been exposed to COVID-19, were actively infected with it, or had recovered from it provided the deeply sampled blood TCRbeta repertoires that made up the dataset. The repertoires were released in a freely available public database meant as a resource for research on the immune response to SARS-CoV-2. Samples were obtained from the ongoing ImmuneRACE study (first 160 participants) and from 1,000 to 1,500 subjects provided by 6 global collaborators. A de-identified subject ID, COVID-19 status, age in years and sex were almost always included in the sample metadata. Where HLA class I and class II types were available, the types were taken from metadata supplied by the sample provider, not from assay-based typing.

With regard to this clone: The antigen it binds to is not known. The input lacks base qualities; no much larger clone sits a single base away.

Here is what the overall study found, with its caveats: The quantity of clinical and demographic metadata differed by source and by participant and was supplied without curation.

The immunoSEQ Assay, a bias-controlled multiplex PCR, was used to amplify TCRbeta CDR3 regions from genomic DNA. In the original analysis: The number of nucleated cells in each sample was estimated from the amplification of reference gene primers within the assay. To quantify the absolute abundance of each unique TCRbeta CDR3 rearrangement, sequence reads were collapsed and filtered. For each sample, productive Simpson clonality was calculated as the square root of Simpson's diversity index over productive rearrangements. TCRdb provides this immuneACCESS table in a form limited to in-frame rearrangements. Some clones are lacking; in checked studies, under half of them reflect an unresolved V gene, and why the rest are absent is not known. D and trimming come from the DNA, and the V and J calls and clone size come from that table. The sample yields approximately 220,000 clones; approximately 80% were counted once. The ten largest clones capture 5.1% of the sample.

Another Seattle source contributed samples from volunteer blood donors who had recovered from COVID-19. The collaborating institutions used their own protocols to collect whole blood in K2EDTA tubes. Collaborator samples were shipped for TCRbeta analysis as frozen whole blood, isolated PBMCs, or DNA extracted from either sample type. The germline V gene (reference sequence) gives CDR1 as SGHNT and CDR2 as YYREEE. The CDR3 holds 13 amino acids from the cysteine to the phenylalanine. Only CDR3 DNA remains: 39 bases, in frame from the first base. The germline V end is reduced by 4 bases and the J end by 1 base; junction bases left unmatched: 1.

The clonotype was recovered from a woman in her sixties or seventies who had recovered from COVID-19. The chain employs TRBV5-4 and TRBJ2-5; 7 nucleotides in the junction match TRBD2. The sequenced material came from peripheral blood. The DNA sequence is TGTGCCAGCAGCCGGGGGGTCCAAGAGACCCAGTACTTC. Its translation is CASSRGVQETQYF.